This T cell receptor beta chain was found in a study of T cell changes during pregnancy in multiple sclerosis. Assay used: immunoSEQ multiplex PCR; TCRdb lists only in-frame clones, some missing. The top ten clones hold over 0.8% of a sample with nearly 45,000 clones, 95% to 97% of them seen once. CDR1 MNHEY and CDR2 SVGAGI come from the germline V gene. The trim removed 0 bases at V and 3 bases at J, leaving 1 base unmatched. The CDR3 covers 16 residues. The gene calls are TRBV6-5 and TRBJ2-1; 11 bases fit TRBD2. The input for sequencing was peripheral blood, taken in the second trimester of pregnancy. This clonotype originated in a female donor with multiple sclerosis, enrolled in a pregnancy study. This CDR3 is CASSYSTSGDYNEQFF. The DNA for the CDR3 is TGTGCCAGCAGTTACTCGACTAGCGGGGACTACAATGAGCAGTTCTTC.